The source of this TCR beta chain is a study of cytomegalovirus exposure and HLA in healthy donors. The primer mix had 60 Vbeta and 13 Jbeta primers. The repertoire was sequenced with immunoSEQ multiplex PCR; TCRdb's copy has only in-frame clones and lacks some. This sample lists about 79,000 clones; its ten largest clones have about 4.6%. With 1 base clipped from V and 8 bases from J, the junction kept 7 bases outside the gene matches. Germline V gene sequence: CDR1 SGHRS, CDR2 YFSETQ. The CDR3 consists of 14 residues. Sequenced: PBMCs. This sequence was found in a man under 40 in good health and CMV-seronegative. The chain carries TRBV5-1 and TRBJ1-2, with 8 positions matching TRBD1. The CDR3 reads CASSLNARGPGYTF. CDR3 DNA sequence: TGCGCCAGCAGCTTGAACGCCAGGGGGCCCGGCTACACCTTC.